This TCR beta chain stems from a study of blood T cell repertoires in COVID-19. Across the study: PBMCs, B-cell-depleted T cells, or T cells were the source of the cDNA or gDNA that made up the material.

V shed 6 bases and J shed 0 bases, with 27 bases lying between them. The CDR3 loop spans 19 amino acids. Germline CDR1 is MRHNA and CDR2 is SNTAGT. Libraries were prepared by immunoSEQ multiplex PCR; TCRdb keeps only in-frame clonotypes and omits some of them. The table includes around 140,000 clones, 80% detected once. The receptor's source is a man between 65 and 85 years old who had recovered from COVID-19. Specimen: peripheral blood. V gene TRBV6-4 combines with J gene TRBJ2-7; possibly TRBD2 for D (5 bases). Written as DNA, the CDR3 is TGTGCCAGCAGCGCCCCGACACGGTCGACTTTAGGGAGCTCCTACGAGCAGTACTTC. Its protein is CASSAPTRSTLGSSYEQYF.